The source of this TCR beta chain is a study of T-cell reconstitution after alpha-beta-depleted transplantation in children. Overall study results and limits: One year post-transplant, T-cell counts and diversity were largely derived from T cells produced anew.

The TCRbeta library was prepared with unique molecular identifiers. Each CDR3 protein is one row after TCRdb ran MiXCR on the PCR reads. This repertoire shows hundreds of thousands of distinct CDR3 sequences, about a tenth found once; its top ten account for roughly 7%. The sample holds many counts of this clonotype. The antigen remains unidentified. The CDR3 totals 14 residues. Germline-derived CDR1 and CDR2 are LGHNA and YNFKEQ. Trimming removed 3 bases from V and 10 bases from J, with 13 bases in between. The genes are TRBV4-2 and TRBJ1-6, with D unclear. The sample here was PBMCs, taken before TCRalphabeta/CD19-depleted stem cell transplant. The sequence derives from a boy in the first two years of life with acute myeloid leukemia, due to receive a stem cell transplant. This chain's CDR3 is CASSHENGQSPLHF. DNA of the CDR3: TGTGCCAGCAGCCATGAAAACGGTCAGTCACCCCTCCACTTT.